These 17 T cell receptor beta chains came from one sample sequenced in a study of cytomegalovirus exposure and HLA in healthy donors. It was with 60 Vbeta and 13 Jbeta primers that the PCR ran. The protocol was immunoSEQ multiplex PCR, while the TCRdb copy is restricted to in-frame clones and leaves out a portion. Here the sample spans about 180,000 clones, about three quarters being singletons. What was sequenced was PBMCs. The receptors originated from a man aged 35 to 55 in good health and CMV-seronegative.

This chain uses TRBV6-1 with TRBJ2-1; possible D gene TRBD2, 5 bases. The CDR3 has 11 residues. Germline CDR1 is MNHNS and CDR2 is SASEGT. Trimming stripped 6 bases from V and 6 bases from J, with 6 bases between. The CDR3 nucleotides are TGTGCCAGCAGGACTACCAATGAGCAGTTCTTC. This encodes CASRTTNEQFF.

This chain connects TRBV5-1 to TRBJ2-1, with 12 bases fitting TRBD2. Trimming cost V 4 bases and J 3 bases; bases outside gene matches: 5. The CDR3 length is 16 residues. Germline V gene sequence: CDR1 SGHRS, CDR2 YFSETQ. CDR3 bases: TGCGCCAGCAGCCCAAGACTAGCGGGGGTCTACAATGAGCAGTTCTTC. Translating gives CASSPRLAGVYNEQFF. Full variable domain (remainder filled in from reference TRBV5-1 and TRBJ2-1): KAGVTQTPRYLIKTRGQQVTLSCSPISGHRSVSWYQQTPGQGLQFLFEYFSETQRNKGNFPGRFSGRQFSNSRSEMNVSTLELGDSALYLCASSPRLAGVYNEQFFGPGTRLTVL.

The CDR3 loop reads CASSEQGALNIQYF. The CDR3 nucleotides are TGTGCCAGCAGTGAACAGGGGGCCTTAAACATTCAGTACTTC. The J gene is TRBJ2-4, the V gene TRBV6-1; TRBD1 matches 8 bases. Germline CDR1 is MNHNS and CDR2 is SASEGT. V gave up 2 bases and J gave up 6 bases; unmatched junction bases: 3. This CDR3 has 14 amino acids.

This clone was observed a few times. The gene calls are TRBV6-6 and TRBJ2-5, with 7 bases aligning to TRBD1. This CDR3 region has 15 residues. Trimming took 6 bases from V and 1 from J; bases not matched to a gene: 8. From germline, CDR1 is MNHNY and CDR2 SVGAGI (reference sequence). The CDR3, as DNA: TGTGCCAGCAGGCTGACAGGGAGTCCCCAAGAGACCCAGTACTTC. Residues: CASRLTGSPQETQYF.

The chain has TRBV9 and TRBJ2-1; D remains ambiguous. V lost 0 bases and J 4 bases, leaving 20 bases between the germline ends. The germline V gene encodes CDR1 SGDLS and CDR2 YYNGEE. This CDR3 contains 18 residues. CDR3 in DNA: TGTGCCAGCAGCGTAGTAGGTCCGGAAATAGCTACTTACAATGAGCAGTTCTTC. This translates into CASSVVGPEIATYNEQFF.

The rearrangement uses TRBV6-1 and TRBJ2-3; 8 nucleotides match TRBD1. Looked up from germline, CDR1 is MNHNS and CDR2 is SASEGT. The CDR3 loop spans 15 amino acids. With V trimmed by 3 bases and J by 3 bases, 5 bases remained unmatched. CDR3 bases: TGTGCCAGCAGTGACACAGGGGGTACGACAGATACGCAGTATTTT. This codes for CASSDTGGTTDTQYF.

The rearrangement joins TRBV2 to TRBJ1-2, with 7 bases that match TRBD1. Germline V CDR1 and CDR2: SNHLY, FYNNEI. There are 13 residues in the CDR3. V trimming: 6 bases; J trimming: 2 bases; junction bases outside the gene matches: 3. The CDR3 reads CASSGDSNYGYTF. The CDR3 DNA reads TGTGCCAGCAGCGGGGACAGCAACTATGGCTACACCTTC.

CDR3 nucleotide sequence: TGCGCCAGCGGTGACAGGGGGAATTCGGATGGCAATCAGCCCCAGCATTTT. It specifies CASGDRGNSDGNQPQHF. This chain joins TRBV5-1 and TRBJ1-5; TRBD1 matches at 9 bases. The CDR3 totals 17 residues. Germline V gene lookup returns CDR1 SGHRS and CDR2 YFSETQ. The junction had 13 bases not matched to a gene; V was cut back by 7 bases and J by 2 bases.

The chain uses TRBV5-1 and TRBJ1-4; D remains unclear. Germline lookup yields CDR1 SGHRS and CDR2 YFSETQ. V dropped 3 bases and J dropped 2 bases, with 5 bases sitting between them. The CDR3 totals 13 residues. The CDR3 nucleotides read TGCGCCAGCAGCTCGGGTACTAATGAAAAACTGTTTTTT. This encodes CASSSGTNEKLFF.

The rearrangement uses TRBV25-1 and TRBJ1-1; the D gene is possibly TRBD1 (5 bases). V lost 5 bases and J lost 1, with 8 bases in between. CDR1 is MGHDK, CDR2 SYGVNS, per germline. CDR3 size: 13 residues. The CDR3 protein is CASSKQANTEAFF. In DNA form, the CDR3 reads TGTGCCAGCAGTAAACAGGCGAACACTGAAGCTTTCTTT.

The chain uses TRBV15 and TRBJ2-7, with 8 nucleotides matching TRBD2. Germline V lookup: CDR1 LNHNV, CDR2 YYDKDF (reference sequence). This CDR3 is 14 amino acids long. V lost 3 bases, J lost 5 bases, and 6 bases stayed unmatched. The CDR3 protein is CATSSWGREDEQYF. Written as DNA, the CDR3 is TGTGCCACCAGCAGTTGGGGGCGGGAGGACGAGCAGTACTTC.

This chain joins TRBV19 and TRBJ1-5, with 8 positions matching TRBD1. Germline V lookup: CDR1 LNHDA, CDR2 SQIVND (reference sequence). The CDR3 loop spans 13 amino acids. After removal of 9 bases from V and 6 bases from J, the junction contained 7 bases not matched to a gene. This CDR3 is CASQGARGQPQHF. The CDR3 DNA is TGTGCCAGCCAGGGGGCGAGGGGTCAGCCCCAGCATTTT.

The chain links TRBV4-3 to TRBJ2-2; 9 bases align to TRBD2. The V and J ends lost 4 bases and 7 bases, in that order; junction bases with no gene match: 7. Germline CDR1 is LGHNA and CDR2 is YSLEER. This CDR3 is 15 amino acids long. The CDR3 here is CASSREAGGIGELFF. The DNA of the CDR3 is TGCGCCAGCAGCCGAGAAGCGGGAGGAATCGGGGAGCTGTTTTTT.

The chain carries TRBV7-2 and TRBJ2-7; possible D gene TRBD2, 6 bases. The germline V and J ends were trimmed by 5 bases and 3 bases, with 14 bases remaining between them. The CDR3 totals 14 residues. Germline CDR1 SGHTA, CDR2 FQGNSA. The CDR3 reads CASSPGGAGYEQYF. The CDR3 nucleotides read TGTGCCAGCAGCCCCGGGGGAGCCGGCTACGAGCAGTACTTC.

This clone was recorded many times. The chain uses TRBV7-9 and TRBJ1-1; 7 bases match TRBD1. The germline V gene has CDR1 SEHNR and CDR2 FQNEAQ (reference sequence). The CDR3 extends over 16 amino acids. The trim removed 1 base at V and 6 bases at J, leaving 11 bases unmatched. CDR3 DNA sequence: TGTGCCAGCAGCTTAGTCGGGCGGACAGGAGGGGCTGAAGCTTTCTTT. Translated: CASSLVGRTGGAEAFF.

The chain recombines TRBV10-2 with TRBJ1-1, with 9 bases that match TRBD1. This CDR3 is built from 14 residues. The V and J ends lost 5 bases and 1 base, in that order; junction bases with no gene match: 2. The germline V gene encodes CDR1 WSHSY and CDR2 SAAADI. CDR3 protein: CASSRDRENTEAFF. Written as DNA, the CDR3 is TGCGCCAGCAGTAGGGACAGGGAGAACACTGAAGCTTTCTTT.

The chain couples TRBV11-2 to TRBJ2-3, with 7 bases lining up with TRBD1. Germline CDR1 reads SGHAT; CDR2 reads FQNNGV. V gave up 5 bases and J gave up 1 base; unmatched junction bases: 6. The CDR3 has 15 amino acids. The CDR3 protein is CASSAPGQRTDTQYF. CDR3 coding DNA: TGTGCCAGCAGCGCCCCGGGACAGCGCACAGATACGCAGTATTTT.